There are a few counts of the clone carrying this T cell receptor beta chain. The time point: blood from clinic visit 5 months post-surgery; TSC patient then seizure free. The data belong to a study of brain T cells in children with intractable seizures. The assay was immunoSEQ multiplex PCR, and TCRdb's table has in-frame clones only and misses some. The sample includes hundreds of thousands of clones, over 90% of them seen just once. The CDR3 has 16 residues. Sequenced here: peripheral blood, sampled less than 6 months after surgery. The TCR originated in a boy younger than two with tuberous sclerosis and intractable seizures. The chain couples TRBV7-5 to TRBJ2-7; TRBD2, the table's D call, was not compared with the DNA. TRBV7-5 represents a pseudogene. The CDR3 loop reads CARSLRLAGGIYEQYF. The CDR3 region has the DNA TGTGCCAGAAGCTTACGACTAGCGGGAGGGATCTACGAGCAGTACTTC.